The text below deals with one TCR beta chain. This record belongs to a study of T-cell reconstitution after alpha-beta-depleted transplantation in children. V was clipped by 5 bases and J by 6 bases, with 14 bases between them. Germline V gives CDR1 SGHTA, CDR2 FQGNSA. This CDR3 is 13 amino acids long. Preparing the TCRbeta library involved the use of unique molecular identifiers. Each CDR3 protein is one row after TCRdb ran MiXCR on the PCR reads. The sample holds approximately 640,000 distinct CDR3 sequences, 16% seen once. The sequences come from PBMCs from the stem cell graft donor, collected from the stem cell graft. This clonotype was sampled from a human donor who donated a stem cell graft to a child with acute myeloid leukemia. The rearrangement links TRBV7-2 to TRBJ2-7, with a tentative D call TRBD2 (6 bases). The CDR3 DNA follows: TGTGCCAGCAGCCCCGGGGGAACCGGCGAGCAGTACTTC. Translation gives CASSPGGTGEQYF. The entire variable domain, with the rest obtained from reference TRBV7-2 and TRBJ2-7, is as follows: GAGVSQSPSNKVTEKGKDVELRCDPISGHTALYWYRQSLGQGLEFLIYFQGNSAPDKSGLPSDRFSAERTGGSVSTLTIQRTQQEDSAVYLCASSPGGTGEQYFGPGTRLTVT.